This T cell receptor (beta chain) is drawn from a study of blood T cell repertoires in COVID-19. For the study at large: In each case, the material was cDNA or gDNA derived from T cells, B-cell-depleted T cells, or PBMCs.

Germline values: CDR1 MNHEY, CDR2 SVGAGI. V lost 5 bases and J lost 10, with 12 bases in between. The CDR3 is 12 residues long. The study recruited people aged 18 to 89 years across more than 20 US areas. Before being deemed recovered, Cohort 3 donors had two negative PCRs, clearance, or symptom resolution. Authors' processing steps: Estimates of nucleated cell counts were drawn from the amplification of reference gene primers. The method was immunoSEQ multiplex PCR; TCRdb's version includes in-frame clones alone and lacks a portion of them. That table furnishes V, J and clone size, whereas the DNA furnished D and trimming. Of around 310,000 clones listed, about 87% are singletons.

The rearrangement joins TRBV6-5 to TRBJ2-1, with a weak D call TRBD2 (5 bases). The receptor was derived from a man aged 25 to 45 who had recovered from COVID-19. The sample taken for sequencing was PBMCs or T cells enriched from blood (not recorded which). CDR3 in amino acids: CASSSLGGEQFF. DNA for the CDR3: TGTGCCAGCAGTAGCCTGGGCGGGGAGCAGTTCTTC.